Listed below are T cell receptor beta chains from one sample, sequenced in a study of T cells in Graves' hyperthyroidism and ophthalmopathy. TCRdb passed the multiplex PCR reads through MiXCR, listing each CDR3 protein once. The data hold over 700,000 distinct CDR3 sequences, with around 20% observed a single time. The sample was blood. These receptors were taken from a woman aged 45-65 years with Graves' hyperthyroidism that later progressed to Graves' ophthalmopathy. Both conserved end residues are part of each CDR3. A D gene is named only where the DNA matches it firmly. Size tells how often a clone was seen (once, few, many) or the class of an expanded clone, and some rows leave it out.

CDR3: CSARDFGGGGTDTQYF; DNA: TGCAGTGCTAGAGATTTCGGTGGCGGGGGTACAGATACGCAGTATTTT; V: TRBV20-1; length: 16; J: TRBJ2-3; size: few; D: TRBD2
CDR3: CASSQGMWDGSPLHF; DNA: TGCGCCAGCAGCCAAGGAATGTGGGATGGGTCACCCCTCCACTTT; V: TRBV4-1; length: 15; J: TRBJ1-6; size: few; D: .
CDR3: CAWTRGDEKLFF; DNA: TGTGCCTGGACGAGAGGAGATGAAAAACTGTTTTTT; V: TRBV30; length: 12; J: TRBJ1-4; size: few; D: .
CDR3: CASRRGQGEDNEQFF; DNA: TGTGCCAGCAGACGCGGACAGGGGGAAGACAATGAGCAGTTCTTC; V: TRBV7-9; length: 15; J: TRBJ2-1; size: many; D: TRBD1
CDR3: CASSSGGGLAYEQYF; DNA: TGTGCCAGCAGCTCAGGGGGGGGACTCGCCTACGAGCAGTACTTC; V: TRBV7-9; length: 15; J: TRBJ2-7; size: many; D: .
CDR3: CASSIAGGLYNEQFF; DNA: TGTGCCAGTAGTATAGCGGGAGGCCTCTACAATGAGCAGTTCTTC; V: TRBV19; length: 15; J: TRBJ2-1; size: .; D: TRBD2
CDR3: CASSPPGQGRNTIYF; DNA: TGTGCCAGCTCACCACCGGGACAGGGAAGAAACACCATATATTTT; V: TRBV18; length: 15; J: TRBJ1-3; size: .; D: TRBD1
CDR3: CASSYSRGVNQPQHF; DNA: TGTGCCAGCAGTTACTCGCGGGGGGTCAATCAGCCCCAGCATTTT; V: TRBV6-6; length: 15; J: TRBJ1-5; size: few; D: .
CDR3: CASSYGLAGNSYEQYF; DNA: TGTGCCAGCAGTTATGGACTAGCGGGGAACTCCTACGAGCAGTACTTC; V: TRBV7-8; length: 16; J: TRBJ2-7; size: .; D: TRBD2
CDR3: CASSRSWPHDEAFF; DNA: TGTGCCAGCAGCCGGAGTTGGCCCCATGATGAAGCTTTCTTT; V: TRBV5-5; length: 14; J: TRBJ1-1; size: many; D: .
CDR3: CASSSPGLAGSNEQFF; DNA: TGTGCCAGCAGCTCCCCGGGACTAGCGGGGAGCAATGAGCAGTTCTTC; V: TRBV5-4; length: 16; J: TRBJ2-1; size: .; D: TRBD2
CDR3: CARSSPGYQVTNEKLFF; DNA: TGTGCCAGATCTAGCCCAGGGTATCAAGTAACTAATGAAAAACTGTTTTTT; V: TRBV2; length: 17; J: TRBJ1-4; size: many; D: .
CDR3: CSGFRGLTEAFF; DNA: TGCAGCGGCTTCAGGGGGCTTACTGAAGCTTTCTTT; V: TRBV29-1; length: 12; J: TRBJ1-1; size: .; D: TRBD1
CDR3: CASSVSSAGNTGELFF; DNA: TGTGCCAGCAGCGTCTCAAGTGCCGGGAACACCGGGGAGCTGTTTTTT; V: TRBV9; length: 16; J: TRBJ2-2; size: once; D: .
CDR3: CSAPFQGGQPQHF; DNA: TGCAGTGCCCCCTTCCAGGGAGGTCAGCCCCAGCATTTT; V: TRBV20-1; length: 13; J: TRBJ1-5; size: few; D: .
CDR3: CASSPANRADYGYTF; DNA: TGTGCCAGCAGCCCGGCTAACAGGGCTGACTATGGCTACACCTTC; V: TRBV5-5; length: 15; J: TRBJ1-2; size: .; D: .
CDR3: CASLGQPNEKLFF; DNA: TGTGCCAGCCTGGGACAGCCGAATGAAAAACTGTTTTTT; V: TRBV2; length: 13; J: TRBJ1-4; size: .; D: TRBD1
CDR3: CASSHPDNEQFF; DNA: TGTGCCAGCAGCCACCCAGACAATGAGCAGTTCTTC; V: TRBV11-2; length: 12; J: TRBJ2-1; size: many; D: .
CDR3: CASSQESRGGETQYF; DNA: TGTGCCAGCAGCCAAGAATCCAGAGGGGGGGAGACCCAGTACTTC; V: TRBV14; length: 15; J: TRBJ2-5; size: .; D: .
CDR3: CASSLRLAGGLMGEQYF; DNA: TGTGCCAGCAGTTTAAGACTAGCGGGGGGACTCATGGGTGAGCAGTACTTC; V: TRBV27; length: 17; J: TRBJ2-7; size: .; D: TRBD2
CDR3: CASSRRGFLGAFF; DNA: TGTGCCAGCAGCCGAAGGGGATTCCTTGGAGCTTTCTTT; V: TRBV11-1; length: 13; J: TRBJ1-1; size: many; D: .
CDR3: CSAIPGYTF; DNA: TGCAGTGCTATACCTGGCTACACCTTC; V: TRBV20-1; length: 9; J: TRBJ1-2; size: many; D: .
CDR3: CSAGGQAGSYEQYF; DNA: TGCAGTGCTGGGGGACAGGCGGGTTCCTACGAGCAGTACTTC; V: TRBV20-1; length: 14; J: TRBJ2-7; size: many; D: TRBD1
CDR3: CASSLTDYGGELFF; DNA: TGTGCCAGCAGCTTGACTGACTATGGCGGGGAGCTGTTTTTT; V: TRBV5-4; length: 14; J: TRBJ2-2; size: many; D: .
CDR3: CASSFGQGTDSPLHF; DNA: TGCGCCAGCAGTTTTGGACAGGGAACGGATTCACCCCTCCACTTT; V: TRBV5-1; length: 15; J: TRBJ1-6; size: many; D: TRBD1
CDR3: CSALRGRISYEQYF; DNA: TGCAGTGCCCTCCGGGGCAGGATCTCCTACGAGCAGTACTTC; V: TRBV20-1; length: 14; J: TRBJ2-7; size: .; D: .
CDR3: CASSMAPSSYNSPLHF; DNA: TGTGCCAGTAGTATGGCACCCAGCTCCTATAATTCACCCCTCCACTTT; V: TRBV19; length: 16; J: TRBJ1-6; size: once; D: .
CDR3: CAISESSGSSYNEQFF; DNA: TGTGCCATCAGTGAGTCTTCAGGGAGCTCCTACAATGAGCAGTTCTTC; V: TRBV10-3; length: 16; J: TRBJ2-1; size: few; D: .
CDR3: CASPGQGDPGELFF; DNA: TGTGCCAGCCCGGGACAGGGTGACCCCGGGGAGCTGTTTTTT; V: TRBV7-9; length: 14; J: TRBJ2-2; size: .; D: TRBD1
CDR3: CASSYTGLEGPNRPLSYNEQFF; DNA: TGTGCCAGCAGTTACACGGGACTAGAAGGCCCAAATCGCCCCCTGTCCTACAATGAGCAGTTCTTC; V: TRBV6-2/TRBV6-3; length: 22; J: TRBJ2-1; size: .; D: TRBD2
CDR3: CAWDGHLDTEAFF; DNA: TGTGCCTGGGATGGGCACTTGGACACTGAAGCTTTCTTT; V: TRBV30; length: 13; J: TRBJ1-1; size: .; D: .
CDR3: CASSGRTAGGDQETQYF; DNA: TGTGCCAGCAGCGGACGTACAGCGGGGGGCGATCAAGAGACCCAGTACTTC; V: TRBV7-2; length: 17; J: TRBJ2-5; size: many; D: TRBD2
CDR3: CASSIADRATGELFF; DNA: TGCGCCAGCAGCATTGCTGACAGGGCTACCGGGGAGCTGTTTTTT; V: TRBV5-1; length: 15; J: TRBJ2-2; size: .; D: TRBD1
CDR3: CASSDNPGDEKLFF; DNA: TGTGCCAGCAGTGACAATCCGGGGGATGAAAAACTGTTTTTT; V: TRBV3-1; length: 14; J: TRBJ1-4; size: .; D: .
CDR3: CASSSGQHTEAFF; DNA: TGTGCCAGCAGCTCTGGACAGCACACTGAAGCTTTCTTT; V: TRBV7-9; length: 13; J: TRBJ1-1; size: many; D: .
CDR3: CASSLRDRAVAQYF; DNA: TGTGCCAGTAGTCTGCGGGACAGGGCAGTTGCGCAGTATTTT; V: TRBV19; length: 14; J: TRBJ2-3; size: once; D: TRBD1
CDR3: CAWNPGQGYTEQYF; DNA: TGTGCCTGGAATCCGGGACAGGGATACACCGAGCAGTACTTC; V: TRBV30; length: 14; J: TRBJ2-7; size: few; D: TRBD1
CDR3: CASSQFRQGRTGELFF; DNA: TGTGCCAGCAGCCAATTCCGACAGGGTCGAACCGGGGAGCTGTTTTTT; V: TRBV7-6; length: 16; J: TRBJ2-2; size: .; D: TRBD1
CDR3: CASSIGPLSSYEQYF; DNA: TGTGCCAGTAGTATCGGACCGCTAAGCTCCTACGAGCAGTACTTC; V: TRBV19; length: 15; J: TRBJ2-7; size: few; D: .
CDR3: CATSTHMDSTDTQYF; DNA: TGTGCCACCAGCACCCACATGGATTCCACAGATACGCAGTATTTT; V: TRBV15; length: 15; J: TRBJ2-3; size: few; D: .
CDR3: CASSGGQGAYGYTF; DNA: TGTGCCAGTAGCGGAGGACAGGGGGCATACGGCTACACCTTC; V: TRBV19; length: 14; J: TRBJ1-2; size: .; D: TRBD1
CDR3: CASSSRAGQPQHF; DNA: TGTGCCAGCAGCTCCAGGGCTGGCCAGCCCCAGCATTTT; V: TRBV7-2; length: 13; J: TRBJ1-5; size: few; D: .
CDR3: CASSLGQSLAQHF; DNA: TGTGCCAGCAGCTTAGGACAGAGCTTGGCCCAGCATTTT; V: TRBV7-8; length: 13; J: TRBJ1-5; size: .; D: .
CDR3: CASKWNSHSPLHF; DNA: TGTGCCAGCAAATGGAACAGCCATTCACCCCTCCACTTT; V: TRBV27; length: 13; J: TRBJ1-6; size: many; D: .
CDR3: CASGEGYTEAFF; DNA: TGTGCCAGCGGGGAAGGGTACACTGAAGCTTTCTTT; V: TRBV28; length: 12; J: TRBJ1-1; size: .; D: .
CDR3: CASSLFGQGDRGQPQHF; DNA: TGTGCCAGCAGCCTATTCGGACAGGGGGATCGGGGTCAGCCCCAGCATTTT; V: TRBV4-2; length: 17; J: TRBJ1-5; size: few; D: TRBD1
CDR3: CASRRDSNPNQPQHF; DNA: TGTGCCAGCAGAAGGGACAGTAACCCCAATCAGCCCCAGCATTTT; V: TRBV12-3/TRBV12-4; length: 15; J: TRBJ1-5; size: .; D: TRBD1
CDR3: CASSPAGSNTGELFF; DNA: TGTGCCAGCAGTCCCGCAGGTTCGAACACCGGGGAGCTGTTTTTT; V: TRBV6-1; length: 15; J: TRBJ2-2; size: many; D: .
CDR3: CASSSTGETQYF; DNA: TGTGCCAGCAGTTCCACCGGAGAGACCCAGTACTTC; V: TRBV27; length: 12; J: TRBJ2-5; size: .; D: .
CDR3: CSASDTGQTSRDSYEQYF; DNA: TGCAGTGCTAGTGACACGGGACAGACGAGTAGGGACTCCTACGAGCAGTACTTC; V: TRBV20-1; length: 18; J: TRBJ2-7; size: many; D: TRBD1
CDR3: CASSLTGGMGTGELFF; DNA: TGCGCCAGCAGCCTGACAGGGGGTATGGGCACCGGGGAGCTGTTTTTT; V: TRBV5-1; length: 16; J: TRBJ2-2; size: .; D: TRBD1
CDR3: CASSLSIGGQGAPLHF; DNA: TGTGCCAGCAGTTTATCGATCGGGGGACAGGGGGCACCCCTCCACTTT; V: TRBV27; length: 16; J: TRBJ1-6; size: .; D: TRBD1